This T cell receptor beta chain was recorded in a study of blood T cell repertoires in COVID-19. Whole-study context: Both acute and convalescent COVID-19 samples were obtained from the United States, Italy and Spain. PBMCs, B-cell-depleted T cells, or T cells provided the cDNA or gDNA that made up the material.

Patients from Seattle were sampled longitudinally, starting during active infection. V shed 7 bases, J shed 0 bases, and the junction held 8 bases outside the gene matches. Germline CDR1 and CDR2: KGHSH and LQKENI. This CDR3 spans 15 amino acids. Authors' methods: Reference gene primer amplification yielded estimated nucleated cell counts. Produced via immunoSEQ multiplex PCR; TCRdb's table is partial and in-frame only. D and trimming were read from the DNA, whereas the V and J calls and clone size are those reported in that table. The sample includes hundreds of thousands of clones, more than 70% of them seen just once.

The TCR was taken from a woman older than 75 with COVID-19, enrolled during active disease. The chain is built from TRBV18 and TRBJ1-1; 7 positions match TRBD1. Specimen: peripheral blood. CDR3 DNA sequence: TGTGCCAGCTACCCGCAGGGACAGATGAACACTGAAGCTTTCTTT. The encoded protein is CASYPQGQMNTEAFF.